The next 9 T cell receptor beta chains were all read from a single sample in a study of cytomegalovirus exposure and HLA in healthy donors. Primers for the PCR totalled 60 Vbeta and 13 Jbeta. Clones were read by immunoSEQ multiplex PCR, and TCRdb kept only the in-frame ones, dropping some. This table holds 150,000 to 200,000 clones, around four fifths found once. Sequences were obtained from PBMCs. Source of these receptors: a woman aged 18-29 years in good health and CMV-seronegative.

The chain joins TRBV7-6 to TRBJ2-7; TRBD1 is a possible D gene (6 bases). Germline lookup yields CDR1 SGHVS and CDR2 FNYEAQ. Trimming took off 1 base at V and 0 bases at J, with 7 bases between the two ends. The CDR3 sequence is 14 residues long. The CDR3 here is CASSLVGGSYEQYF. CDR3 in DNA: TGTGCCAGCAGCTTAGTAGGGGGCTCCTACGAGCAGTACTTC.

V gene TRBV21-1 combines with J gene TRBJ2-4; TRBD1 is the table's D call and was not checked against the DNA. TRBV21-1 is a pseudogene locus. CDR3 length: 14 amino acids. The CDR3 sequence is CASTLQGPKNIQYF. The CDR3 nucleotides read TGTGCCAGCACTCTACAGGGTCCCAAAAACATTCAGTACTTC.

V and J are TRBV6-5 and TRBJ1-2; D gene unclear. The germline V gene has CDR1 MNHEY and CDR2 SVGAGI. V was shortened by 4 bases and J by 4 bases, with 10 bases between the two germline ends. The CDR3 runs 13 residues. The CDR3 loop reads CASSSGKFYGYTF. The CDR3 bases are TGTGCCAGCAGTTCCGGGAAATTCTATGGCTACACCTTC.

V and J are TRBV27 and TRBJ1-2; D call uncertain. The CDR3 extends over 13 amino acids. CDR1 and CDR2 from the germline V gene are MNHEY and SMNVEV (reference sequence). With 4 bases removed from V and 4 bases from J, the gap between germline ends came to 10 bases. CDR3 loop: CASSSGALYGYTF. DNA of the CDR3: TGTGCCAGCAGTTCGGGAGCACTCTATGGCTACACCTTC.

The chain carries TRBV15 and TRBJ2-2; no firm D call. The CDR3 runs to 14 residues. Trimming left V 4 bases short and J 6 bases short, with 12 bases between. Germline V gene lookup returns CDR1 LNHNV and CDR2 YYDKDF (reference sequence). Written as DNA, the CDR3 is TGTGCCACCAGCATCAAAACGGGTTCCGGGGAGCTGTTTTTT. Protein sequence: CATSIKTGSGELFF.

This rearrangement joins TRBV6-5 to TRBJ1-6; 7 nucleotides agree with TRBD1. J lost 10 bases, V lost 5 bases, and 11 bases had no gene match. CDR3 length equals 15 residues. Germline CDR1 is MNHEY and CDR2 is SVGAGI. The DNA for the CDR3 is TGTGCCAGCAGTACGGAGACAGGGACCAACTCACCCCTCCACTTT. It yields the protein CASSTETGTNSPLHF.

The rearrangement joins TRBV6-5 to TRBJ2-7; the D gene is possibly TRBD2 (5 bases). Germline loops: CDR1 MNHEY, CDR2 SVGAGI. CDR3 length equals 12 residues. Trimming cost V 6 bases and J 7 bases, with 13 bases left between them. CDR3 DNA sequence: TGTGCCAGCAGCTCAAATCGCGGGGAGCAGTACTTC. Amino acid sequence: CASSSNRGEQYF.

The rearrangement links TRBV5-4 to TRBJ2-5; a possible D gene is TRBD2 (5 bases). The V and J ends lost 5 bases and 5 bases respectively, with 13 bases between them. The CDR3 runs 13 residues. Germline V gene lookup returns CDR1 SGHNT and CDR2 YYREEE (reference sequence). As DNA, the CDR3 is TGTGCCAGCAGAGACGGGGTTGGGGAGACCCAGTACTTC. Protein sequence: CASRDGVGETQYF. The complete variable domain, with remaining parts taken from reference TRBV5-4 and TRBJ2-5, reads ETGVTQSPTHLIKTRGQQVTLRCSSQSGHNTVSWYQQALGQGPQFIFQYYREEENGRGNFPPRFSGLQFPNYSSELNVNALELDDSALYLCASRDGVGETQYFGPGTRLLVL.

The rearrangement joins TRBV27 to TRBJ1-1; D is unresolved. The germline V and J ends were trimmed by 3 bases and 6 bases, with 11 bases remaining between them. The CDR3 extends over 13 amino acids. CDR1 and CDR2 from the germline V gene are MNHEY and SMNVEV (reference sequence). Written as DNA, the CDR3 is TGTGCCAGCAGTTTCGGCCCGGGATCTGAAGCTTTCTTT. Protein product: CASSFGPGSEAFF.